This TCR beta chain is from a study of STAT5B mutations in CD4+ large granular lymphocyte leukemia. Whole-study context: Among healthy donors, a particular HLA allele went with more CDR3 'QG' motifs.

Sequencing was at survey level. Only in-frame clones appear in the TCRdb table, and some are missing; sequencing was by immunoSEQ multiplex PCR. The sample lists 45,000 to 55,000 clones, about three quarters occurring once. Trimming cost V 0 bases and J 3 bases, with 15 bases left between them. Germline V gives CDR1 SGHTA, CDR2 FQGTGA. CDR3 size: 18 residues. General study points: Higher CD4+ than CD8+ T-LGLL clonality might reflect small sample size. Main leukemic clonotypes were patient-specific, but about 25% appeared at low frequency elsewhere.

Regarding this clone: What it binds is not known.

This chain links TRBV7-3 with TRBJ2-6; a possible D gene is TRBD2 (6 bases). Material for sequencing was CD4+ T cells from blood buffy coats. The receptor comes from a human donor in good health. CDR3 bases: TGTGCCAGCAGCTTAACGGTCCTGGGGGGTAGTGGGGCCAACGTCCTGACTTTC. Translating gives CASSLTVLGGSGANVLTF.